This passage covers 14 T cell receptor beta chains from one sample sequenced in a study of blood T cells in healthy people across ages. With a J-beta primer mix and a sample-barcoded 5' primer, a second PCR ran about 6 to 11 cycles. Via MiXCR, TCRdb re-called the 5' RACE reads, giving one row per CDR3 protein. Among about 680,000 distinct CDR3 sequences listed, 49% were seen once. What was sequenced was blood. These receptor sequences come from a woman aged 55-69 years in good health.

This clonotype came up many times. The rearrangement links TRBV20-1 to TRBJ2-4, with 7 positions matching TRBD1. V lost 6 bases, J lost 0 bases, and 14 bases stayed unmatched. The CDR3 length is 17 residues. Germline values: CDR1 DFQATT, CDR2 SNEGSKA (reference sequence). The CDR3: CSAPRRRQGEAKNIQYF. CDR3 sequence (DNA): TGCAGTGCCCCAAGGCGGAGACAGGGTGAAGCCAAAAACATTCAGTACTTC.

Remarks on this clonotype: The junction does not match germline at one end; this may be a read error. J is TRBJ2-5 and V is TRBV6-4, with D perhaps given as TRBD1 or TRBD2 (5 bases each). This CDR3 region has 14 residues. CDR1 and CDR2 from the germline V gene are MRHNA and SNTAGT. CDR3 sequence (DNA): TGTGCCAGCGGTGACTCTGGGGGAGCGAGTGAGCAGTACTTC. The encoded protein is CASGDSGGASEQYF.

This clonotype was detected many times. V and J are TRBV5-1 and TRBJ2-5; 9 bases match TRBD1. The CDR3 runs to 15 residues. Germline V gene sequence: CDR1 SGHRS, CDR2 YFSETQ. V trimming: 4 bases; J trimming: 5 bases; junction bases outside the gene matches: 9. This CDR3 reads CASSPQTGGMETQYF. CDR3 bases: TGCGCCAGCAGCCCGCAGACAGGGGGGATGGAGACCCAGTACTTC.

The J gene is TRBJ2-5, the V gene TRBV15, with D possibly matching TRBD2 (6 bases). Germline assignment: CDR1 LNHNV and CDR2 YYDKDF (reference sequence). CDR3 length: 13 amino acids. With 6 bases removed from V and 0 bases from J, the gap between germline ends came to 8 bases. CDR3 in DNA: TGTGCCACCAGTCGGGGGTACCAAGAGACCCAGTACTTC. This encodes CATSRGYQETQYF.

This clonotype appeared a few times. The rearrangement uses TRBV29-1 and TRBJ2-5, with D maybe TRBD2 (6 bases). Trimming removed 0 bases at V and 3 bases at J, with 23 bases between. Germline V gene data show CDR1 as SQVTM and CDR2 as ANQGSEA. The CDR3 sequence is 18 residues long. CDR3: CSVEDRPGWWEVEETQYF. The CDR3 bases are TGCAGCGTTGAAGATAGGCCAGGCTGGTGGGAGGTCGAAGAGACCCAGTACTTC.

This clonotype was found a few times. This chain connects TRBV9 to TRBJ2-7, with D possibly TRBD2 on 7 matching bases. The CDR3 has 15 residues. CDR1 and CDR2 (germline): SGDLS, YYNGEE. V lost 4 bases and J 4 bases, leaving 18 bases between the germline ends. The CDR3 loop is CASSPTGRGHYEQYF. CDR3 coding DNA: TGTGCCAGCAGCCCAACGGGGCGGGGGCATTACGAGCAGTACTTC.

There are a few counts of this clonotype. The chain couples TRBV30 to TRBJ2-5; 10 bases fit TRBD2. The V and J ends lost 8 bases and 11 bases, in that order; junction bases with no gene match: 11. The CDR3 extends over 12 amino acids. Germline-derived CDR1 and CDR2 are GTSNPN and SVGIG (reference sequence). Written as DNA, the CDR3 is TGTGCCGGTCGGACTAGCGGCATAGAGCAGTACTTC. It translates to CAGRTSGIEQYF.

The chain employs TRBV27 and TRBJ2-4; perhaps TRBD2 as D (5 bases). The tail of the sequence fits TRBJ2-7 better, so the J call may be wrong. This CDR3 contains 14 residues. Per germline, CDR1 MNHEY and CDR2 SMNVEV (reference sequence). DNA for the CDR3: TGTGCCAGCAGTTCGGAGGCTAGATATGACGAGCAGTACTTC. Amino acids: CASSSEARYDEQYF.

V gene TRBV5-1 combines with J gene TRBJ2-1; the match to TRBD2 covers 10 bases. This CDR3 has 15 amino acids. Germline values: CDR1 SGHRS, CDR2 YFSETQ. V lost 4 bases to trimming and J lost 2 bases; unmatched junction nucleotides: 3. CDR3 amino acids: CASSMGLATYNEQFF. The CDR3 coding sequence is TGCGCCAGCAGCATGGGACTAGCGACCTACAATGAGCAGTTCTTC.

The CDR3 here is CASSLWTGTSGNTIYF. CDR3 coding DNA: TGTGCCAGCAGCTTATGGACAGGAACTTCTGGAAACACCATATATTTT. The chain is built from TRBV7-9 and TRBJ1-3; 7 nucleotides line up with TRBD1. CDR1 and CDR2 from the germline V gene are SEHNR and FQNEAQ (reference sequence). Losses at the gene ends were 2 bases for V and 1 base for J; bases not matched to a gene: 5. The CDR3 length is 16 residues.

The gene calls are TRBV3-1 and TRBJ1-2; no clear D. Germline CDR1 reads LGHDT; CDR2 reads YNNKEL (reference sequence). This CDR3 contains 17 residues. V shed 2 bases and J shed 1 base, with 17 bases lying between them. This CDR3 is CASSQIGVSSHNYGYTF. CDR3 sequence (DNA): TGTGCCAGCAGCCAAATCGGAGTGAGTTCGCATAACTATGGCTACACCTTC.

The V call is TRBV11-2, the J call TRBJ2-6; possibly TRBD2 for D (6 bases). Trimming removed 5 bases at V and 0 bases at J, with 17 bases between. The CDR3 is 18 residues long. CDR1 is SGHAT, CDR2 FQNNGV, per germline. The CDR3 spells CASSPGGTPISGANVLTF. The CDR3 bases are TGTGCCAGCAGCCCTGGCGGGACGCCAATCTCTGGGGCCAACGTCCTGACTTTC. Looking up the rest from reference TRBV11-2 and TRBJ2-6 gives the full variable domain: EAGVAQSPRYKIIEKRQSVAFWCNPISGHATLYWYQQILGQGPKLLIQFQNNGVVDDSQLPKDRFSAERLKGVDSTLKIQPAKLEDSAVYLCASSPGGTPISGANVLTFGAGSRLTVL.

The chain has TRBV9 and TRBJ2-7; D perhaps matches TRBD1 (5 bases). Per the germline V gene, CDR1 is SGDLS and CDR2 is YYNGEE. V dropped 7 bases and J dropped 3 bases, with 14 bases sitting between them. The CDR3 length is 13 residues. The CDR3 reads CASPRTRVYEQYF. The CDR3 DNA is TGTGCCAGCCCAAGGACAAGGGTCTACGAGCAGTACTTC.

The genes are TRBV21-1 and TRBJ2-7. TRBV21-1 is tagged as a pseudogene. The CDR3 covers 17 residues. The CDR3 DNA sequence: TGTGCCAGCAGCAAAGCGCCCAAAGACAGGAGCTCCTACGAGCAGTACTTC. Protein: CASSKAPKDRSSYEQYF.